Below, 17 T cell receptor beta chains from the same sample are listed, as sequenced in a study of CD8 T cells in Susac syndrome. cDNA came from roughly 0.53 to 1 ug RNA primed by random hexamers. TCRdb independently ran MiXCR on the immunoSEQ multiplex PCR reads; one entry per CDR3 protein. This sample has more than 150,000 distinct CDR3 sequences; about 95% occur once, and the top ten carry 0.15% to 0.2%. The sample comprised CD4+ T cells from PBMCs. These receptors were collected from a human donor with Susac syndrome.

This clonotype is a singleton in its sample. This rearrangement joins TRBV6-1 to TRBJ2-7; D is uncertain. The length of the CDR3 is 16 residues. The germline gives CDR1 MNHNS, CDR2 SASEGT. Trimming took off 2 bases at V and 5 bases at J, with 19 bases between the two ends. The CDR3 DNA reads TGTGCCAGCAGTGAAACACCGGGCCCCCAAAGGGACGAGCAGTACTTC. Its protein is CASSETPGPQRDEQYF.

The count of this clonotype is one. The chain links TRBV28 to TRBJ2-7; a weak D match, TRBD2 (5 bases). Germline loops: CDR1 MDHEN, CDR2 SYDVKM. V was cut by 8 bases and J by 12 bases, with 23 bases left in between. The CDR3 loop spans 13 amino acids. This CDR3 reads CASGPGQEDNPYF. The CDR3 region has the DNA TGTGCCAGCGGCCCGGGTCAGGAGGATAATCCGTACTTC.

The chain links TRBV15 to TRBJ2-1; 10 bases match TRBD1. CDR3 length: 15 amino acids. Trimming cost V 4 bases and J 6 bases; bases outside gene matches: 6. The V gene's germline CDR1 is LNHNV and CDR2 YYDKDF (reference sequence). The chain's CDR3 is CATSKGQGGLNEQFF. CDR3 coding DNA: TGTGCCACCAGCAAAGGACAGGGGGGCCTCAATGAGCAGTTCTTC.

The chain joins TRBV12-3 or TRBV12-4 to TRBJ1-3, with D unresolved. V was pared by 4 bases and J by 0 bases, with 13 bases between. This CDR3 has 16 residues. In nucleotides, the CDR3 is TGTGCCAGCAGTTCCCCACAGTTGCCCTCTGGAAACACCATATATTTT. This translates into CASSSPQLPSGNTIYF.

This chain links TRBV29-1 with TRBJ1-1; unclear D gene. Germline V gene sequence: CDR1 SQVTM, CDR2 ANQGSEA. The CDR3 runs 13 residues. V lost 6 bases and J lost 4, with 15 bases in between. CDR3 sequence: CSVAPEGPTEAFF. For the CDR3, the DNA is TGCAGCGTCGCTCCAGAAGGGCCCACTGAAGCTTTCTTT.

The chain carries TRBV29-1 and TRBJ2-1, with 11 bases aligning to TRBD2. Trimming removed 4 bases from V and 4 bases from J; junction bases left unmatched: 12. The length of the CDR3 is 17 residues. CDR1 is SQVTM and CDR2 is ANQGSEA in the germline V gene. CDR3 DNA: TGCAGCGTTGGGCGGCTAGCGGGGGGCCCAGGGTACAATGAGCAGTTCTTC. Protein sequence: CSVGRLAGGPGYNEQFF.

V is TRBV5-4 and J is TRBJ2-1; 7 bases are shared with TRBD2. Germline CDR1 SGHNT, CDR2 YYREEE (reference sequence). Trimming removed 5 bases from V and 6 bases from J; junction bases left unmatched: 5. The CDR3 sequence is 13 residues long. DNA of the CDR3: TGTGCCAGCAGGGCGACTAGCTCCAATGAGCAGTTCTTC. Amino acid sequence: CASRATSSNEQFF.

The chain employs TRBV3-1 and TRBJ2-3, with 7 bases matching TRBD2. Trimming took 6 bases from V and 6 from J; bases not matched to a gene: 15. Germline CDR1 reads LGHDT; CDR2 reads YNNKEL (reference sequence). CDR3 length: 16 residues. The CDR3 reads CASRDQTGGRSDTQYF. The CDR3 DNA is TGTGCCAGCAGGGATCAAACGGGAGGACGAAGCGATACGCAGTATTTT.

The genes are TRBV6-4 and TRBJ2-2; D call uncertain. The germline V gene has CDR1 MRHNA and CDR2 SNTAGT. The V and J ends lost 3 bases and 2 bases respectively, with 7 bases between them. The CDR3 is made up of 14 amino acids. This chain's CDR3 is CASSEELNTGELFF. In nucleotides, the CDR3 is TGTGCCAGCAGTGAGGAGCTAAACACCGGGGAGCTGTTTTTT.

The gene calls are TRBV5-1 and TRBJ1-4; no firm D call. The CDR3 runs 15 residues. The ends were cut back, 4 bases at V and 4 bases at J, with 14 bases in the middle. The germline V gene has CDR1 SGHRS and CDR2 YFSETQ. CDR3 in amino acids: CASSPAASGNEKLFF. The DNA of the CDR3 is TGCGCCAGCAGCCCTGCCGCCTCGGGTAATGAAAAACTGTTTTTT. The full variable domain, rest sourced from reference TRBV5-1 and TRBJ1-4, is KAGVTQTPRYLIKTRGQQVTLSCSPISGHRSVSWYQQTPGQGLQFLFEYFSETQRNKGNFPGRFSGRQFSNSRSEMNVSTLELGDSALYLCASSPAASGNEKLFFGSGTQLSVL.

The chain joins TRBV6-2 or TRBV6-3 to TRBJ1-1, with a weak D call TRBD1 (5 bases). Germline CDR1 and CDR2: MNHEY and SVGEGT. This CDR3 is 13 amino acids long. Trimming took 7 bases from V and 7 from J, leaving 16 bases between them. The CDR3 coding sequence is TGTGCCAGCATCAAAAATGGGGGGGGTGAAGCTTTCTTT. Translating it yields CASIKNGGGEAFF.

The chain employs TRBV6-5 and TRBJ2-3; 8 nucleotides match TRBD2. V trimming: 5 bases; J trimming: 5 bases; junction bases outside the gene matches: 3. Germline CDR1 MNHEY, CDR2 SVGAGI. The CDR3 sequence is 13 residues long. Here the CDR3 DNA reads TGTGCCAGCAGTAGGACTAGCTTAGATACGCAGTATTTT. Protein: CASSRTSLDTQYF.

This clonotype has just one count. The chain couples TRBV12-3 or TRBV12-4 to TRBJ2-7; D is unresolved. This CDR3 region has 17 residues. The germline V and J ends were trimmed by 7 bases and 1 base, with 23 bases remaining between them. The CDR3 DNA reads as TGTGCCAGCAATTTCCAGGCAGATCTATCCTTTTCCTACGAGCAGTACTTC. Protein: CASNFQADLSFSYEQYF.

J is TRBJ2-1 and V is TRBV5-1; TRBD2 agrees at 7 bases. The CDR3 runs 13 residues. Trimming cost V 2 bases and J 8 bases; bases outside gene matches: 4. The germline V gene has CDR1 SGHRS and CDR2 YFSETQ. The chain's CDR3 is CASSFLGRDEQFF. CDR3 coding DNA: TGCGCCAGCAGCTTTTTAGGGAGGGATGAGCAGTTCTTC.

The gene calls are TRBV5-1 and TRBJ2-7; TRBD2 matches at 8 bases. Unmatched junction bases numbered 3, after V lost 0 bases and J lost 4 bases. Germline values: CDR1 SGHRS, CDR2 YFSETQ. CDR3 length equals 14 residues. The CDR3 DNA sequence: TGCGCCAGCAGCTTGGTCGGGGGGGGATACGAGCAGTACTTC. It is translated as CASSLVGGGYEQYF.

The rearrangement uses TRBV7-9 and TRBJ2-5; D is ambiguous. CDR1 is SEHNR and CDR2 is FQNEAQ in the germline V gene (reference sequence). This CDR3 is 14 amino acids long. V was shortened by 1 base and J by 5 bases, with 11 bases between the two germline ends. The CDR3 DNA reads as TGTGCCAGCAGCTTAGTTCGGAGAGAGGAGACCCAGTACTTC. Encoded protein: CASSLVRREETQYF.

CDR3: CASSQEERTYGYTF. Here the CDR3 DNA reads TGTGCCAGCAGCCAAGAGGAGAGGACCTATGGCTACACCTTC. The V call is TRBV3-1, the J call TRBJ1-2; no reliable D call. V dropped 0 bases and J dropped 4 bases, with 9 bases sitting between them. CDR3 length: 14 residues. CDR1 is LGHDT, CDR2 YNNKEL, per germline (reference sequence).